This is a list of T cell receptor beta chains from one sample in a study of immune characteristics of hereditary and idiopathic chronic pancreatitis. Sequencing used immunoSEQ multiplex PCR; TCRdb keeps in-frame clones, though not all of them. This sample has 11,000 to 15,000 clones, with around 79% found just once. The material sequenced was pancreas tissue with hereditary chronic pancreatitis. These receptor sequences come from a human donor with chronic pancreatitis. Each CDR3 is given with its conserved first and last residue. A D gene is named only where the DNA matches it firmly. The size of a clone is reported for some rows only, either as once, few or many, or as a class for expanded clones.

cdr3_nt,cdr3_aa,clone_size,j_call,v_call,d_call
TGCGCCAGCAGCCCATACATGGGACAGGGCAATGAGCAGTTCTTC,CASSPYMGQGNEQFF,NA,TRBJ2-1,TRBV4-1,TRBD1
TGTGCCAGCAGTTATCGGCGGATGAACACTGAAGCTTTCTTT,CASSYRRMNTEAFF,NA,TRBJ1-1,TRBV6-2/TRBV6-3,NA
TGCGCCAGCAGCCAGGGTGGGGCCAACGTCCTGACTTTC,CASSQGGANVLTF,few,TRBJ2-6,TRBV5-1,NA
TGTGCCATCAGTGAAAACGGGGCTACAAACACCATATATTTT,CAISENGATNTIYF,NA,TRBJ1-3,TRBV10-3,NA
TGTGCCTGGAGTTCCCCAGGGAGGGCTTACGAGCAGTACTTC,CAWSSPGRAYEQYF,NA,TRBJ2-7,TRBV30,TRBD2
TGTGCCAGCAGCTTGGGTCTAGGACAGGGGCCCCAAGAGACCCAGTACTTC,CASSLGLGQGPQETQYF,NA,TRBJ2-5,TRBV5-8,TRBD1
TGTGCCAGCAGTGATCGGGCGACAGATACGCAGTATTTT,CASSDRATDTQYF,few,TRBJ2-3,TRBV6-4,NA
TGCGCCAGCAGCCAAGATATGGCTTTTTCTGGGGCCAACGTCCTGACTTTC,CASSQDMAFSGANVLTF,NA,TRBJ2-6,TRBV4-1,NA
TGTGCCAGCAGCCAAGAAGGTCTAGCGTGGGCCGGGGAGCTGTTTTTT,CASSQEGLAWAGELFF,NA,TRBJ2-2,TRBV4-2,NA
TGTGCCAGCTCCGACAGGGGGCGCCGACTCAGCGCCTACAATGAGCAGTTCTTC,CASSDRGRRLSAYNEQFF,NA,TRBJ2-1,TRBV18,TRBD1
TGTGCCAGCAGTGAACAGGCCTCTGGGGCCAACGTCCTGACTTTC,CASSEQASGANVLTF,NA,TRBJ2-6,TRBV6-1,NA
TGTGCCTGGAATGGGTACACTGAAGCTTTCTTT,CAWNGYTEAFF,NA,TRBJ1-1,TRBV30,NA
TGTGCCAGCAGTGCGGGACATGGAGGCACTGAAGCTTTCTTT,CASSAGHGGTEAFF,NA,TRBJ1-1,TRBV6-4,NA
TGCGCCAGCAGCCACCCTAGCGGGTATGGAGCCAAAAACATTCAGTACTTC,CASSHPSGYGAKNIQYF,NA,TRBJ2-4,TRBV4-1,TRBD2
TGTGCCAGTTCCCTACCCGGAAACACCATATATTTT,CASSLPGNTIYF,NA,TRBJ1-3,TRBV3-1/TRBV3-2,NA
TGTGCCAGCAGTTTAGCGGGACTAGCGGGAGCCTACGAGCAGTACTTC,CASSLAGLAGAYEQYF,NA,TRBJ2-7,TRBV28,TRBD2
TGTGCCAGCAGAATCCTACCAAACACTGAAGCTTTCTTT,CASRILPNTEAFF,NA,TRBJ1-1,TRBV28,NA
TGTGCCAGCAGTCCCAGGACAGGGCGTGAAAAACTGTTTTTT,CASSPRTGREKLFF,NA,TRBJ1-4,TRBV27,TRBD1
TGTGCCAGCAGTGAAGGGGTCGGAGGGGACAATTCACCCCTCCACTTT,CASSEGVGGDNSPLHF,NA,TRBJ1-6,TRBV6-1,NA
TGTGCCAGCAGCACCGGGACAGGCTTCAGCTCCTACGAGCAGTACTTC,CASSTGTGFSSYEQYF,few,TRBJ2-7,TRBV7-9,TRBD1
TGTGCCAGCAGTACAGGGGCCGGGGAGCTGTTTTTT,CASSTGAGELFF,few,TRBJ2-2,TRBV12-3/TRBV12-4,TRBD1
TGTGCCAGCAGCTCGCCGGGACTAGCGGGAGAGACCCAGTACTTC,CASSSPGLAGETQYF,NA,TRBJ2-5,TRBV7-9,TRBD2
TGTGCCAGTAGTATAGGTAGGCCGGCTAATGAGCAGTTCTTC,CASSIGRPANEQFF,NA,TRBJ2-1,TRBV19,NA
TGTGCCAGCAGTGAATACCGGGACACCGGGGAGCTGTTTTTT,CASSEYRDTGELFF,few,TRBJ2-2,TRBV25-1,NA
TGTGCCAGCAGTGTCGAATACAATGAGCAGTTCTTC,CASSVEYNEQFF,NA,TRBJ2-1,TRBV2,NA
TGCGCCAGCAGCTCAGGACAGAATCAATACTATGGCTACACCTTC,CASSSGQNQYYGYTF,NA,TRBJ1-2,TRBV5-1,NA
TGTGCCAGCAGTCCCGGGGCCCCAGAGACCCAGTACTTC,CASSPGAPETQYF,NA,TRBJ2-5,TRBV28,NA
TGTGCCACCAGGCTAGGGGGAACTAGCGGAGCCTACGAGCAGTACTTC,CATRLGGTSGAYEQYF,NA,TRBJ2-7,TRBV15,TRBD2
TGCGCCAGCAGCTTGGATGGGACAGTTCAAGAGACCCAGTACTTC,CASSLDGTVQETQYF,once,TRBJ2-5,TRBV5-1,TRBD1
TGCAGTGCTAGTGGACTAGCGCCGTACAATGAGCAGTTCTTC,CSASGLAPYNEQFF,few,TRBJ2-1,TRBV20-1,TRBD2
TGTGCCAGCAGCTTAAGACTAGCGAGCGCAGATACGCAGTATTTT,CASSLRLASADTQYF,NA,TRBJ2-3,TRBV7-9,TRBD2
TGTGCCAGTAAAGTTAACAGTCACACTGAAGCTTTCTTT,CASKVNSHTEAFF,NA,TRBJ1-1,TRBV19,NA
TGCGCCAGCAGTGAGGGGCAAGAGACCCAGTACTTC,CASSEGQETQYF,NA,TRBJ2-5,TRBV5-1,NA
TGTGCCAGAAGCCCTAATACAGGGGGCGCAAGGCTAGCGGGTCCCACCTACGAGCAGTACTTC,CARSPNTGGARLAGPTYEQYF,NA,TRBJ2-7,TRBV5-3,NA
TGTGCCAGTGTCGGGAGGCTATCCTACGAGCAGTACTTC,CASVGRLSYEQYF,NA,TRBJ2-7,TRBV27,TRBD2
TGCGCCAGCAGCTATTCCTACGAGCAGTACTTC,CASSYSYEQYF,NA,TRBJ2-7,TRBV5-1,NA
TGTGCCAGCAGCCTGATGGGAGGGGGCCAATATAATTCACCCCTCCACTTT,CASSLMGGGQYNSPLHF,once,TRBJ1-6,TRBV7-9,TRBD1
TGTGCCAGCAGCTTAGCAGGGGGCCCTAGCTACACCTTC,CASSLAGGPSYTF,NA,TRBJ1-2,TRBV7-9,TRBD1
TGTGCCAGCAGCTTGGACAGGGGGGCCTACGAGCAGTACTTC,CASSLDRGAYEQYF,NA,TRBJ2-7,TRBV27,TRBD1
TGTGCCAGCAGCTTAACGGGGCCCACTGAAGCTTTCTTT,CASSLTGPTEAFF,NA,TRBJ1-1,TRBV7-8,NA